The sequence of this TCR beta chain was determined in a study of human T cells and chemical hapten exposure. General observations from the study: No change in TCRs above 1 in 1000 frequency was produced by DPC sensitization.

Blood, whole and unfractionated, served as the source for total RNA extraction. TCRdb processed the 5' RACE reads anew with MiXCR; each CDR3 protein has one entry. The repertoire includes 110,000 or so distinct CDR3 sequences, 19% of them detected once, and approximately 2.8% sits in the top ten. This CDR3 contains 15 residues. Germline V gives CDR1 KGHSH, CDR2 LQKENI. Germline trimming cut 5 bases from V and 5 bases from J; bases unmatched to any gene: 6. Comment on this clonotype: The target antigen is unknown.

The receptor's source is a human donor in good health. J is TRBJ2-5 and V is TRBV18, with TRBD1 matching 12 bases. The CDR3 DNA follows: TGTGCCAGCTCAAAAGGGACAGGGGGCGCGGAGACCCAGTACTTC. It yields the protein CASSKGTGGAETQYF.